This T cell receptor (beta chain) was sequenced in a study of cytomegalovirus exposure and HLA in healthy donors. Study in general: HLA-typed donors were the source of about 85 million unique TCRs held in an early data release. Study-wide results and caveats: With later analysis, a missense DCLRE1C variant became linked to TCR beta V- and J-gene trimming. In a later analysis, an Asian-associated ancestry cluster reportedly showed fewer N-insertions than the approximately 700-donor mean.

Of note for this clone: Its antigen is still unknown.

The PCR employed 60 Vbeta primers together with 13 Jbeta primers. The assay was immunoSEQ multiplex PCR, and TCRdb's table has in-frame clones only and misses some. The sample records about 130,000 clones, about four fifths being singletons. This CDR3 has 18 amino acids. V was trimmed by 4 bases and J by 7 bases, leaving 25 bases between them. The germline V gene has CDR1 LGHNA and CDR2 YNFKEQ. The sequenced sample consisted of PBMCs. This clonotype was obtained from a man aged 30-40 years in good health and CMV-seronegative. V gene TRBV4-2 combines with J gene TRBJ1-4, with TRBD1 as a possible D gene (6 bases). The CDR3 coding sequence is TGTGCCAGCAGCCCATATACTAAACAGGGAGGGGGTGGTGAAAAACTGTTTTTT. Translating gives CASSPYTKQGGGGEKLFF.